The 27 T cell receptor beta chains presented below share a single source sample, sequenced in a study of human T cells and chemical hapten exposure. Time point meaning: patch test 3, about 24 weeks after DPC sensitization. Treatment indicated: therapeutic diphenylcyclopropenone sensitization with weekly scalp DPC. Researchers extracted total RNA from unfractionated whole blood. In TCRdb, the RACE reads were re-called with MiXCR into one record per CDR3 protein. The sample has some 39,000 distinct CDR3 sequences, more than 9% seen once. The sequencing here drew on whole blood, taken in connection with sensitization to the hapten diphenylcyclopropenone (DPC). Receptor source: a man aged 50-59 years with alopecia areata. Some clones in this sample may be carry-over from other donors' samples.

This clonotype was observed a handful of times. V is TRBV5-8 and J is TRBJ1-4; D is ambiguous. The germline V and J ends were trimmed by 3 bases and 0 bases, with 12 bases remaining between them. This CDR3 region has 16 residues. Looked up from germline, CDR1 is SGHTS and CDR2 is YDEGEE. The CDR3 protein is CASSSGRSATNEKLFF. CDR3 nucleotide sequence: TGTGCCAGCAGCTCCGGCAGAAGTGCAACTAATGAAAAACTGTTTTTT.

This clonotype was seen a handful of times. The chain has TRBV5-1 and TRBJ2-1; 8 nucleotides align to TRBD2. This CDR3 has 16 amino acids. Germline CDR1 is SGHRS and CDR2 is YFSETQ. Trimming cost V 0 bases and J 4 bases; bases outside gene matches: 6. CDR3 nucleotides: TGCGCCAGCAGCTTGGACCCGGGAGGGCCATACAATGAGCAGTTCTTC. The encoded protein is CASSLDPGGPYNEQFF.

The chain carries TRBV28 and TRBJ1-4; 7 bases line up with TRBD1. The germline CDR1 and CDR2 sequences are MDHEN and SYDVKM. J lost 5 bases, V lost 7 bases, and 1 base had no gene match. This CDR3 comprises 12 residues. The CDR3 reads CASIGGNEKLFF. Written as DNA, the CDR3 is TGTGCCAGCATAGGGGGCAATGAAAAACTGTTTTTT.

This clonotype occurred many times. The rearrangement joins TRBV12-3 or TRBV12-4 to TRBJ2-7; the match to TRBD1 covers 8 bases. Losses at the gene ends were 5 bases for V and 10 bases for J; bases not matched to a gene: 13. This CDR3 contains 14 residues. The CDR3 is CASSPDRGTLLQYF. For the CDR3, the DNA is TGTGCCAGCAGTCCTGACAGGGGAACCCTTCTCCAGTACTTC.

The rearrangement uses TRBV3-1 and TRBJ2-1; D is unresolved. V shed 0 bases and J shed 8 bases, with 11 bases lying between them. There are 14 residues in the CDR3. CDR1 is LGHDT and CDR2 is YNNKEL in the germline V gene (reference sequence). CDR3 loop: CASSQEVPIHEQFF. CDR3 nucleotide sequence: TGTGCCAGCAGCCAAGAAGTCCCTATCCATGAGCAGTTCTTC.

This clonotype was seen ten or more times. This chain uses TRBV2 with TRBJ1-5; 10 nucleotides align to TRBD1. Per germline, CDR1 SNHLY and CDR2 FYNNEI. The CDR3 is 14 residues long. Trimming cost V 5 bases and J 7 bases; bases outside gene matches: 5. The chain's CDR3 is CASSRDRGDQPQHF. The CDR3 DNA sequence: TGTGCCAGCAGTAGGGACAGGGGAGACCAGCCCCAGCATTTT.

This clonotype has only a few counts. CDR3 region: CASSLRADRAFF. CDR3 in DNA: TGTGCCAGCAGTTTACGGGCCGATAGAGCTTTCTTT. The chain joins TRBV28 to TRBJ1-1; D is unclear. Germline assignment: CDR1 MDHEN and CDR2 SYDVKM. This CDR3 has 12 amino acids. The V end lost 2 bases, the J end lost 10 bases, and 11 bases lay between the germline ends.

In its sample, this clonotype was seen many times. The V and J genes are TRBV11-2 and TRBJ2-7; no reliable D call. The CDR3 has 13 residues. The germline CDR1 and CDR2 sequences are SGHAT and FQNNGV. Trimming left V 5 bases short and J 0 bases short, with 8 bases between. The CDR3 here is CASSPPGSYEQYF. As DNA, the CDR3 is TGTGCCAGCAGCCCCCCAGGCTCCTACGAGCAGTACTTC.

This clonotype was detected ten times or more. The chain carries TRBV29-1 and TRBJ2-5; D is possibly TRBD2 (6 bases). Trimming took 3 bases from V and 4 from J, leaving 9 bases between them. Germline-derived CDR1 and CDR2 are SQVTM and ANQGSEA. This CDR3 comprises 12 residues. CDR3: CSVDGRGETQYF. CDR3 coding DNA: TGCAGCGTTGACGGGAGAGGAGAGACCCAGTACTTC.

This chain connects TRBV4-1 to TRBJ2-3, with 10 nucleotides matching TRBD2. CDR3 length: 18 residues. Germline assignment: CDR1 MGHRA and CDR2 YSYEKL. V gave up 0 bases and J gave up 2 bases; unmatched junction bases: 8. The CDR3: CASSQDGTSEGSTDTQYF. CDR3 coding DNA: TGCGCCAGCAGCCAAGATGGGACTAGCGAAGGATCCACAGATACGCAGTATTTT.

This sequence joins TRBV9 and TRBJ2-5, with 11 bases lining up with TRBD2. With 4 bases clipped from V and 4 bases from J, the junction kept 9 bases outside the gene matches. This CDR3 spans 16 amino acids. The germline CDR1 and CDR2 sequences are SGDLS and YYNGEE. CDR3 nucleotides: TGTGCCAGCAGCCCTACGGGTCTAGCGGGAGGAGAGACCCAGTACTTC. The encoded protein is CASSPTGLAGGETQYF.

The V gene is TRBV28, the J gene TRBJ2-3; 11 bases match TRBD1. This CDR3 spans 13 amino acids. V shed 6 bases and J 14 bases; nucleotides not matched to a gene: 10. From germline, CDR1 is MDHEN and CDR2 SYDVKM. CDR3 region: CASSLPGTGGGYF. In DNA form, the CDR3 reads TGTGCCAGCAGCCTCCCCGGGACAGGGGGTGGGTATTTT. Full variable domain (missing parts from reference TRBV28 and TRBJ2-3): DVKVTQSSRYLVKRTGEKVFLECVQDMDHENMFWYRQDPGLGLRLIYFSYDVKMKEKGDIPEGYSVSREKKERFSLILESASTNQTSMYLCASSLPGTGGGYFGPGTRLTVL.

This clonotype showed up just a few times. The chain employs TRBV7-9 and TRBJ2-7; 8 nucleotides agree with TRBD1. The V gene end was trimmed by 3 bases and the J gene end by 5 bases; junction bases not matched to a gene: 12. This CDR3 comprises 16 residues. The V gene's germline CDR1 is SEHNR and CDR2 FQNEAQ (reference sequence). CDR3 in amino acids: CASSFGVYGTGHEQYF. The CDR3 DNA sequence: TGTGCCAGCAGCTTCGGGGTCTACGGGACAGGCCACGAGCAGTACTTC.

This chain uses TRBV6-6 with TRBJ2-7; weak D call: TRBD2 (5 bases). V was shortened by 2 bases and J by 1 base, with 9 bases between the two germline ends. Germline CDR1 reads MNHNY; CDR2 reads SVGAGI (reference sequence). The CDR3 is made up of 14 amino acids. The CDR3 DNA follows: TGTGCCAGCAGTTACCTATCGGGGTCCTACGAGCAGTACTTC. Translating it yields CASSYLSGSYEQYF.

The J gene is TRBJ2-1, the V gene TRBV29-1; D ambiguous. CDR3 length: 12 amino acids. V was pared by 6 bases and J by 3 bases, with 9 bases between. Germline values: CDR1 SQVTM, CDR2 ANQGSEA. As DNA, the CDR3 is TGCAGCGTGGGGTCGGTCTACAATGAGCAGTTCTTC. It specifies CSVGSVYNEQFF.

This clonotype was observed a few times. The chain joins TRBV7-2 to TRBJ2-7; D gene uncertain. Germline V lookup: CDR1 SGHTA, CDR2 FQGNSA. The CDR3 covers 14 residues. Trimming removed 0 bases from V and 8 bases from J, with 14 bases in between. This chain's CDR3 is CASSLATAWTQQYF. As DNA, the CDR3 is TGTGCCAGCAGCTTAGCCACAGCATGGACCCAGCAGTACTTC.

This chain connects TRBV10-2 to TRBJ2-5; tentatively, D is TRBD1 or TRBD2 (6 bases each). V lost 6 bases and J lost 4, with 15 bases in between. Looked up from germline, CDR1 is WSHSY and CDR2 is SAAADI. The CDR3 is 14 amino acids. CDR3 coding DNA: TGCGCCAGCAGGGGGCTACAGGGAGGAGAGACCCAGTACTTC. Its translation is CASRGLQGGETQYF.

This clonotype appeared many times. This chain joins TRBV5-3 and TRBJ2-7, with D perhaps matching TRBD2 (5 bases). TRBV5-3 is an ORF for which the function is uncertain. The CDR3 is made up of 16 amino acids. Trimming left V 0 bases short and J 0 bases short, with 13 bases between. The CDR3, as DNA: TGTGCCAGAAGCTTGGCCGGCGGGTCAAGCTCCTACGAGCAGTACTTC. This sequence encodes CARSLAGGSSSYEQYF.

A few counts support this clonotype. The rearrangement links TRBV6-2 or TRBV6-3 to TRBJ2-1, with 9 bases matching TRBD1. CDR1 is MNHEY, CDR2 SVGEGT, per germline. V shed 0 bases, J shed 7 bases, and the junction held 4 bases outside the gene matches. CDR3 size: 15 residues. CDR3 DNA sequence: TGTGCCAGCAGTTACTCAGGACAGGGGCGGAATGAGCAGTTCTTC. Amino acids: CASSYSGQGRNEQFF.

The table lists this clonotype with many counts. The chain joins TRBV18 to TRBJ1-5; no reliable D call. V dropped 3 bases and J dropped 5 bases, with 8 bases sitting between them. Germline loops: CDR1 KGHSH, CDR2 LQKENI. The CDR3 is 13 amino acids. The chain's CDR3 is CASSPGRDQPQHF. Written as DNA, the CDR3 is TGTGCCAGCTCACCGGGAAGGGATCAGCCCCAGCATTTT.

The chain employs TRBV4-1 and TRBJ2-3; D tentatively reads TRBD1 or TRBD2 (5 bases each). The CDR3 is 15 residues long. CDR1 MGHRA and CDR2 YSYEKL come from the germline V gene. V dropped 5 bases and J dropped 7 bases, with 19 bases sitting between them. The CDR3 loop reads CASSSRGAVGNTQYF. The CDR3 DNA reads TGCGCCAGCAGCTCGCGAGGGGCGGTTGGAAATACGCAGTATTTT.

This clonotype was picked up a small number of times. The rearrangement joins TRBV7-9 to TRBJ2-5; perhaps TRBD1 as D (6 bases). CDR1 is SEHNR, CDR2 FQNEAQ, per germline (reference sequence). Trimming removed 0 bases from V and 4 bases from J, with 6 bases in between. CDR3 size: 13 residues. The DNA of the CDR3 is TGTGCCAGCAGCTTAGCGGGGGCAGAGACCCAGTACTTC. Its translation is CASSLAGAETQYF.

The chain has TRBV9 and TRBJ2-1, with TRBD2 matching 7 bases. Trimming at V came to 0 bases and at J to 5 bases, leaving 5 bases not matched to a gene. This CDR3 comprises 15 residues. Germline V CDR1 and CDR2: SGDLS, YYNGEE. The chain's CDR3 is CASSVGGRGNNEQFF. The CDR3 coding sequence is TGTGCCAGCAGCGTAGGCGGGAGAGGTAACAATGAGCAGTTCTTC.

This clonotype was counted between two and nine times. The rearrangement links TRBV6-1 to TRBJ2-5; unclear D gene. Trimming left V 6 bases short and J 5 bases short, with 13 bases between. The CDR3 consists of 13 residues. CDR1 MNHNS and CDR2 SASEGT come from the germline V gene. The CDR3 bases are TGTGCCAGCAGGGGTACAGCCTCGGAGACCCAGTACTTC. It specifies CASRGTASETQYF.

In this sample, this clonotype turned up a few times. J is TRBJ2-7 and V is TRBV19, with unresolved D. The germline V and J ends were trimmed by 4 bases and 6 bases, with 16 bases remaining between them. CDR1 is LNHDA and CDR2 is SQIVND in the germline V gene (reference sequence). The CDR3 is 14 amino acids. The CDR3 loop reads CASSKVARSLEQYF. The CDR3 nucleotides read TGTGCCAGTAGTAAAGTCGCCAGGTCTCTCGAGCAGTACTTC.

This clonotype was seen many times. The chain has TRBV23-1 and TRBJ2-3; 9 nucleotides match TRBD2. TRBV23-1 is filed as an ORF, its function uncertain. CDR3 size: 17 residues. V was pared by 6 bases and J by 4 bases, with 14 bases of the junction left unmatched. CDR3 sequence (DNA): TGCGCCAGCAGCCGTGGGGGCCTCGAGCGGGAGGCAGATACGCAGTATTTT. Protein sequence: CASSRGGLEREADTQYF.

This clonotype was observed a handful of times. This rearrangement joins TRBV28 to TRBJ2-7; D possibly matches TRBD1 or TRBD2 (6 bases each). V lost 6 bases, J lost 5 bases, and 17 bases lay in between. Per the germline V gene, CDR1 is MDHEN and CDR2 is SYDVKM. The CDR3 is made up of 14 amino acids. This CDR3 reads CASSHSGGEDEQYF. The CDR3 DNA reads TGTGCCAGCAGCCATTCCGGGGGCGAGGACGAGCAGTACTTC.